The 27 T cell receptor beta chains below come from one sample, sequenced in a study of blood T cells in healthy people across ages. With a J-beta primer mix and a sample-barcoded 5' primer, a second PCR ran about 7 to 12 cycles. In TCRdb, the 5' RACE reads were re-called with MiXCR into one record per CDR3 protein. The repertoire holds approximately 880,000 distinct CDR3 sequences, around 49% seen once, with roughly 12% in the top ten. Sequencing was performed on blood. All receptors come from a man under 40 in good health.

This rearrangement joins TRBV12-3 or TRBV12-4 to TRBJ2-5; D uncertain. The CDR3 is 13 residues long. V gave up 3 bases and J gave up 5 bases, with 10 bases separating them. CDR3 residues: CASSLSFLETQYF. The CDR3 DNA reads TGTGCCAGCAGTTTGAGTTTCCTGGAGACCCAGTACTTC.

This clonotype was observed a handful of times. The rearrangement joins TRBV6-6 to TRBJ1-2; 7 nucleotides match TRBD1. Germline CDR1 MNHNY, CDR2 SVGAGI (reference sequence). The V and J ends lost 5 bases and 2 bases, in that order; junction bases with no gene match: 11. CDR3 length: 16 residues. CDR3 coding DNA: TGTGCCAGCAGTCCCGACAGGGAAGGGGTAAACTATGGCTACACCTTC. Protein sequence: CASSPDREGVNYGYTF.

This rearrangement joins TRBV13 to TRBJ2-5; a possible D gene is TRBD1 (5 bases). CDR3 length: 16 amino acids. Trimming pared 1 base from V and 3 bases from J, leaving 15 bases between. CDR1 and CDR2 (germline): PRHDT, FYEKMQ (reference sequence). The CDR3 reads CASSLAHRTPEETQYF. The DNA of the CDR3 is TGTGCCAGCAGCTTAGCACATCGGACACCTGAAGAGACCCAGTACTTC.

The rearrangement uses TRBV4-1 and TRBJ1-1; maybe TRBD1 (6 bases). Trimming took off 3 bases at V and 3 bases at J, with 17 bases between the two ends. Germline lookup yields CDR1 MGHRA and CDR2 YSYEKL. This CDR3 comprises 16 residues. The CDR3 reads CASSHHRGGADTEAFF. CDR3 sequence (DNA): TGCGCCAGCAGCCACCATCGCGGGGGGGCCGACACTGAAGCTTTCTTT.

The rearrangement uses TRBV28 and TRBJ2-6, with no clear D. From germline, CDR1 is MDHEN and CDR2 SYDVKM. This CDR3 has 15 residues. Trimming pared 7 bases from V and 0 bases from J, leaving 10 bases between. The CDR3 bases are TGTGCCAGCACCACCGAGAGCTCTGGGGCCAACGTCCTGACTTTC. Residues: CASTTESSGANVLTF.

The chain couples TRBV6-5 to TRBJ1-5; D not certain. This CDR3 is 14 amino acids long. V shed 7 bases and J shed 6 bases, with 16 bases lying between them. CDR1 and CDR2 from the germline V gene are MNHEY and SVGAGI. In nucleotides, the CDR3 is TGTGCCAGCACCCCAGCGGGTAGGGCTCAGCCCCAGCATTTT. Translated: CASTPAGRAQPQHF.

This clonotype was counted only a few times. CDR3 sequence: CSAKDSNQETQYF. The CDR3 region has the DNA TGCAGTGCTAAGGACAGTAACCAAGAGACCCAGTACTTC. The chain carries TRBV20-1 and TRBJ2-5; maybe TRBD1 (6 bases). This CDR3 has 13 residues. V lost 4 bases and J lost 0, with 9 bases in between. Germline V gene lookup returns CDR1 DFQATT and CDR2 SNEGSKA (reference sequence).

The chain carries TRBV20-1 and TRBJ2-3, with 9 bases matching TRBD2. The CDR3 runs to 15 residues. J gave up 6 bases and V 3 bases, and 10 bases lay outside the gene matches. Germline-derived CDR1 and CDR2 are DFQATT and SNEGSKA (reference sequence). In DNA form, the CDR3 reads TGCAGTGCTAGTCAGGGCGGGGGGGTCGCGGATACGCAGTATTTT. Its protein product is CSASQGGGVADTQYF.

This clonotype has only a few counts. This sequence joins TRBV11-3 and TRBJ2-6; no clear D gene. Germline-derived CDR1 and CDR2 are SGHNT and YENEEA. The CDR3 is 16 amino acids. Deletions cut 3 bases from V and 2 bases from J, with 11 bases between. The CDR3 protein is CASSFFGATGANVLTF. The CDR3 bases are TGTGCCAGCAGCTTTTTTGGTGCGACTGGGGCCAACGTCCTGACTTTC.

V gene TRBV7-2 combines with J gene TRBJ1-5; D is unresolved. The CDR3 has 13 residues. Trimming stripped 4 bases from V and 5 bases from J, with 9 bases between. CDR1 SGHTA and CDR2 FQGNSA come from the germline V gene. Here the CDR3 reads CASSWGRDQPQHF. For the CDR3, the DNA is TGTGCCAGCAGCTGGGGTAGGGATCAGCCCCAGCATTTT.

The CDR3 nucleotides are TGTGCCAGCAGTTTAGGCGGGGCGAGGGATACGCAGTATTTT. It codes for CASSLGGARDTQYF. The chain combines TRBV12-3 or TRBV12-4 with TRBJ2-3, with D perhaps TRBD2 (6 bases). V was cut by 1 base and J by 6 bases, with 11 bases left in between. This CDR3 is built from 14 residues.

CDR3 amino acids: CSVHRGEETQYF. CDR3 bases: TGCAGCGTCCACAGGGGGGAAGAGACCCAGTACTTC. This chain uses TRBV29-1 with TRBJ2-5, with 8 bases aligning to TRBD1. Trimming took 6 bases from V and 3 from J; bases not matched to a gene: 3. Germline V lookup: CDR1 SQVTM, CDR2 ANQGSEA. The CDR3 runs 12 residues.

The genes are TRBV20-1 and TRBJ2-7; TRBD1 might be the D (5 bases). CDR3 size: 15 residues. Per germline, CDR1 DFQATT and CDR2 SNEGSKA (reference sequence). V lost 4 bases and J 6 bases, leaving 22 bases between the germline ends. The CDR3 DNA follows: TGCAGTGCTACGACTCATGGGGCAGGGTCGGGCGAGCAGTACTTC. The encoded protein is CSATTHGAGSGEQYF.

At least ten counts were recorded for this clonotype. This rearrangement joins TRBV10-3 to TRBJ2-5; the D is unclear. The CDR3 is made up of 15 amino acids. CDR1 and CDR2 from the germline V gene are ENHRY and SYGVKD. V lost 4 bases and J lost 1, with 13 bases in between. The CDR3: CAISGQDRGQETQYF. The CDR3 coding sequence is TGTGCCATCAGTGGGCAGGACCGTGGCCAAGAGACCCAGTACTTC.

V is TRBV7-2 and J is TRBJ2-3; 10 bases fit TRBD2. With 1 base clipped from V and 4 bases from J, the junction kept 11 bases outside the gene matches. Germline values: CDR1 SGHTA, CDR2 FQGNSA. The CDR3 covers 18 residues. CDR3 DNA sequence: TGTGCCAGCAGCTTAGAACGTTCCGAGCGGGGGGGCCCAGATACGCAGTATTTT. Residues: CASSLERSERGGPDTQYF.

This clonotype appeared a few times. The chain employs TRBV7-2 and TRBJ2-2, with TRBD1 as a possible D gene (6 bases). CDR1 SGHTA and CDR2 FQGNSA come from the germline V gene. CDR3 size: 16 residues. Between the trimmed V and J ends, which lost 1 base and 4 bases, there was a span of 13 bases. In DNA, the CDR3 is TGTGCCAGCAGCTTAGTGGGCAGGGGTACCACCGGGGAGCTGTTTTTT. It specifies CASSLVGRGTTGELFF.

The chain has TRBV7-2 and TRBJ1-5; tentatively, D is TRBD1 (5 bases). The CDR3 loop spans 15 amino acids. Germline V gene sequence: CDR1 SGHTA, CDR2 FQGNSA. V lost 5 bases, J lost 4 bases, and 15 bases lay in between. CDR3 DNA sequence: TGTGCCAGCAGCCTTGTAGGGACCGGGAATCAGCCCCAGCATTTT. Its translation is CASSLVGTGNQPQHF.

Notes on this clonotype: The junction departs from the called germline gene at one end, perhaps through a read error. This rearrangement joins TRBV7-2 to TRBJ1-5; D uncertain. The CDR3 is 13 residues long. Germline CDR1 is SGHTA and CDR2 is FQGNSA. The CDR3 is CASGVVSNRPQHF. The CDR3 bases are TGTGCCAGCGGGGTTGTGAGCAATCGGCCCCAGCATTTT.

The chain carries TRBV4-1 and TRBJ1-1; TRBD1 is a possible D gene (5 bases). CDR1 and CDR2 from the germline V gene are MGHRA and YSYEKL. The CDR3 contains 15 residues. Trimming removed 0 bases from V and 10 bases from J, with 18 bases in between. The CDR3, as DNA: TGCGCCAGCAGCCAAGATGCAGGGCGGTTCGATGGAGCTTTCTTT. As protein: CASSQDAGRFDGAFF.

J is TRBJ2-4 and V is TRBV11-2, with D possibly TRBD1 on 6 matching bases. The better agreement between TRBJ2-7 and the DNA end casts doubt on the J call. Germline V gives CDR1 SGHAT, CDR2 FQNNGV. CDR3 length: 15 residues. The chain's CDR3 is CASRQGPGQPYEQYF. In nucleotides, the CDR3 is TGTGCCAGCAGACAAGGACCGGGACAACCATACGAGCAGTACTTC.

The chain joins TRBV7-2 to TRBJ1-5, with D hard to call. The V and J ends lost 4 bases and 7 bases respectively, with 23 bases between them. This CDR3 is built from 17 residues. Germline lookup yields CDR1 SGHTA and CDR2 FQGNSA. CDR3 nucleotide sequence: TGTGCCAGCAGCTCATTAAGGGCCGACGGAATAAGCCAGCCCCAGCATTTT. This sequence encodes CASSSLRADGISQPQHF.

Remarks on this clonotype: One base away lies a much larger clone, so this may be a sequencing read error. The chain employs TRBV7-9 and TRBJ2-1; 8 bases are shared with TRBD1. The closer fit of TRBJ2-7 to the DNA end suggests the J call may be wrong. The V gene's germline CDR1 is SEHNR and CDR2 FQNEAQ (reference sequence). The CDR3 runs to 17 residues. The CDR3 DNA follows: TGTGCCAGCAGCCCCTCCCAGGACAGGGAAGCCTACAATGAGCAGTACTTC. Translating gives CASSPSQDREAYNEQYF.

This chain connects TRBV6-5 to TRBJ2-4; weak D call: TRBD2 (6 bases). The CDR3 is 14 amino acids. Germline V CDR1 and CDR2: MNHEY, SVGAGI. The germline V and J ends were trimmed by 6 bases and 8 bases, with 17 bases remaining between them. The CDR3 bases are TGTGCCAGCAGCCTGGAGGGACCGGGGTACATTCAGTACTTC. This sequence encodes CASSLEGPGYIQYF.

The chain links TRBV25-1 to TRBJ1-2; 7 bases map to TRBD1. V dropped 2 bases and J dropped 6; count of bases not matched to a gene: 6. The germline V gene has CDR1 MGHDK and CDR2 SYGVNS. The CDR3 is 14 amino acids. Written as DNA, the CDR3 is TGTGCCAGCAGTGAAAAGGGACAGCGAGATGGCTACACCTTC. This translates into CASSEKGQRDGYTF.

There are many counts of this clonotype. The V call is TRBV7-7, the J call TRBJ2-3; D remains unclear. The CDR3 extends over 14 amino acids. The V end was cut by 4 bases, the J end by 0 bases, with 8 bases between. Germline V gives CDR1 SSHAT, CDR2 FNYEAQ (reference sequence). The CDR3 loop reads CASSSGRSTDTQYF. CDR3 coding DNA: TGTGCCAGCAGCTCCGGACGGAGCACAGATACGCAGTATTTT.

The table lists this clonotype with a few counts. This chain uses TRBV28 with TRBJ2-5, with 7 bases identical to TRBD1. The junction had 9 bases not matched to a gene; V was cut back by 3 bases and J by 5 bases. Per the germline V gene, CDR1 is MDHEN and CDR2 is SYDVKM. The CDR3 has 15 amino acids. DNA of the CDR3: TGTGCCAGCAGTTTGGTGGGACAGATAGAGGAGACCCAGTACTTC. Encoded protein: CASSLVGQIEETQYF.

The chain uses TRBV28 and TRBJ2-7; no reliable D call. There are 14 residues in the CDR3. Germline V CDR1 and CDR2: MDHEN, SYDVKM. V lost 6 bases, J lost 7 bases, and 19 bases lay in between. CDR3 in DNA: TGTGCCAGCAGCCCCCGGTGGGGTAAAGAAGAGCAGTACTTC. Translation: CASSPRWGKEEQYF.